This entry describes one T cell receptor beta chain. Its antigen has not been determined. No quality values exist for individual bases; no much larger clone is one base distant. Whole blood was collected in K2EDTA tubes by collaborating institutions according to the institutions' own protocols. For TCRbeta analysis, collaborators shipped samples in one of three forms: frozen whole blood, isolated PBMCs, or DNA extracted from either of those sample types. The sample comes from a study of blood T cell repertoires in COVID-19 (dated by TCRdb to 2020 to 2022). The study in broad terms: Samples covering the acute and convalescent phases of COVID-19 were provided by collaborators in the United States, Italy and Spain. The material from the prospective study consisted of cDNA or gDNA derived from T cells, B-cell-depleted T cells, or PBMCs. Subjects who had been exposed to COVID-19, were actively infected with it, or had recovered from it provided the deeply sampled blood TCRbeta repertoires that made up the dataset. The repertoires were made available in a free public database intended to serve as a resource for research on the immune response to SARS-CoV-2. The samples were drawn from the first 160 participants of the ongoing ImmuneRACE study and from about 1,200 subjects provided by 6 global collaborators. Sample metadata almost always included a de-identified subject ID, COVID-19 status, age in years and sex. Where available, HLA class I and class II types were taken from metadata supplied by the sample provider and were not determined by assay-based typing. Paper-wide results and their limitations: The amount of clinical and demographic metadata varied by source and participant and was provided uncurated.

According to the germline V gene, CDR1 reads MDHEN and CDR2 reads SYDVKM. The CDR3 starts with the cysteine, ends with the phenylalanine, and has 15 residues. This entry keeps only the CDR3 DNA: 45 bases, framed from base 1. V and J are truncated by 4 bases and 0 bases respectively, leaving an intervening sequence of 7 bases. TCRbeta CDR3 regions were amplified from genomic DNA by means of the immunoSEQ Assay, a bias-controlled multiplex PCR. The paper's data handling went like this. The number of nucleated cells in each sample was estimated by amplification of reference gene primers within the assay. Sequence reads were collapsed and filtered to measure the absolute abundance of every unique TCRbeta CDR3 rearrangement. For each sample, productive Simpson clonality was calculated by taking the square root of Simpson's diversity index across productive rearrangements. TCRdb's version of the immuneACCESS table is confined to in-frame rearrangements and falls short of the full clone set. An unresolved V gene accounts for under half of the shortfall where checked; the remainder is of unknown origin. Clone size and V and J calls were adopted from that table, with D and trimming inferred from the DNA. The sample table lists fewer than 200,000 clones, about 80% of them with a count of one. Jointly, the top ten make up roughly 6.4% of the sample.

The chain joins TRBV28 to TRBJ2-6, with an unclear D gene assignment. This TCR came from a man aged 55 to 70 with acute or convalescent COVID-19. The source material was peripheral blood. The DNA reads TGTGCCAGCAGTTCCTTCTCCTCTGGGGCCAACGTCCTGACTTTC. Translated, this gives CASSSFSSGANVLTF. Extended through the reference TRBV28 and TRBJ2-6 proteins, this CDR3 yields the full variable domain: DVKVTQSSRYLVKRTGEKVFLECVQDMDHENMFWYRQDPGLGLRLIYFSYDVKMKEKGDIPEGYSVSREKKERFSLILESASTNQTSMYLCASSSFSSGANVLTFGAGSRLTVL.